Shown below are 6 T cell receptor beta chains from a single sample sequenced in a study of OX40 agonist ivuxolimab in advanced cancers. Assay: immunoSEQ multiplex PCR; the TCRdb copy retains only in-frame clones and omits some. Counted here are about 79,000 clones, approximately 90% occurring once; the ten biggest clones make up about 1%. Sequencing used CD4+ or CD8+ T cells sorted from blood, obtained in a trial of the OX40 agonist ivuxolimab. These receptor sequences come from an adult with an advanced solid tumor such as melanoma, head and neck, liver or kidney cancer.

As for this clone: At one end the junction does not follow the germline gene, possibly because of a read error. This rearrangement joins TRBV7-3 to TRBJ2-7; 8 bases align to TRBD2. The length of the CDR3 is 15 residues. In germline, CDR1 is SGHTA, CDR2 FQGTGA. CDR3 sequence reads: CASSLTSDPTYGQYF. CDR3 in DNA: TGTGCCAGCAGTTTGACTAGCGACCCAACCTACGGGCAGTACTTC.

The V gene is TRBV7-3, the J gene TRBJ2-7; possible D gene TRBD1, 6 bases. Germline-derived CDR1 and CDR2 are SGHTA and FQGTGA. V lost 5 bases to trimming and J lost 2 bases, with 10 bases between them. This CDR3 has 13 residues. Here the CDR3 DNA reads TGTGCCAGCAGCACAGGACAGACCTACGAGCAGTACTTC. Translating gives CASSTGQTYEQYF.

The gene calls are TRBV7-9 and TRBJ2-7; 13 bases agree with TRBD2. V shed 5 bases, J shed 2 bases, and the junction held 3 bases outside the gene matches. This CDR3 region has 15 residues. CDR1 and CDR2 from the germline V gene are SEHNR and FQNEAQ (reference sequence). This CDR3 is CASSQGLAGTYEQYF. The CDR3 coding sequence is TGTGCCAGCAGCCAGGGACTAGCGGGAACCTACGAGCAGTACTTC.

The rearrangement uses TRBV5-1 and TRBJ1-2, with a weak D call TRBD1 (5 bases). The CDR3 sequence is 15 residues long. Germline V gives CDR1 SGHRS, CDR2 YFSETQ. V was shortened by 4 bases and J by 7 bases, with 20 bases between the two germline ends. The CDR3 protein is CASSPGVGRAGGYTF. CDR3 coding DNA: TGCGCCAGCAGCCCGGGGGTCGGCAGGGCGGGTGGCTACACCTTC.

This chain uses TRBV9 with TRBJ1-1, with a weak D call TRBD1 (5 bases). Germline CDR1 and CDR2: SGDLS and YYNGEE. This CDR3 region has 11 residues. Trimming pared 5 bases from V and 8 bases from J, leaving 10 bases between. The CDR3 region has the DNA TGTGCCAGCAGTCGGGGCAGGGAAGCTTTCTTT. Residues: CASSRGREAFF.

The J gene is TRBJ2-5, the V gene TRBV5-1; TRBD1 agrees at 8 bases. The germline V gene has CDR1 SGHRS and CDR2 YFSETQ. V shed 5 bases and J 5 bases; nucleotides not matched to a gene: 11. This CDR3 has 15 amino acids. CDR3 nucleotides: TGCGCCAGCAGGTGGACAGGGACGGGCACGGAGACCCAGTACTTC. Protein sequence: CASRWTGTGTETQYF.